Listed below are T cell receptor beta chains from one sample, sequenced in a study of neurological immune-mediated disorders. TCRdb reprocessed the 5' RACE reads with MiXCR, giving one entry per CDR3 protein. The sample carries roughly 30,000 distinct CDR3 sequences, approximately 12% recorded once. Material for sequencing was CD4+ T cells from blood. All receptors come from a female donor with HTLV-1-associated myelopathy (HAM/TSP). Both conserved end residues are part of each CDR3. A D gene is named only where the DNA matches it firmly. Clone size is not always given. Where it is, it says once, few, many or a class for expanded clones.

j_call clone_size v_call d_call cdr3_aa cdr3_nt
TRBJ2-5 many TRBV5-1 TRBD2 CASSLADRTSGETQYF TGCGCCAGCAGCTTGGCGGATAGGACTAGCGGGGAGACCCAGTACTTC
TRBJ2-5 many TRBV28 NA CASSVTPLEETQYF TGTGCCAGCAGTGTGACCCCGCTCGAGGAGACCCAGTACTTC
TRBJ1-4 many TRBV6-6 NA CASSPPQATNEKLFF TGTGCCAGCAGTCCCCCACAGGCAACTAATGAAAAACTGTTTTTT
TRBJ1-1 many TRBV6-5 NA CASSHREESTEAFF TGTGCCAGCAGCCACAGGGAGGAGAGCACTGAAGCTTTCTTT
TRBJ2-2 many TRBV7-9 NA CASSLESGELFF TGTGCCAGCAGCTTAGAAAGCGGGGAGCTGTTTTTT
TRBJ1-2 many TRBV20-1 NA CSAVNRVANYGYTF TGCAGTGCTGTGAACAGGGTTGCGAACTATGGCTACACCTTC
TRBJ2-7 many TRBV3-1 NA CASSQFGLQQYF TGTGCCAGCAGCCAATTTGGTCTCCAGCAGTACTTC
TRBJ2-3 many TRBV15 NA CATSRRGTTDTQYF TGTGCCACCAGCAGGAGGGGGACTACAGATACGCAGTATTTT
TRBJ1-4 NA TRBV5-1 TRBD1 CVSSVTGAAEKLFF TGCGTCAGCAGTGTGACAGGGGCTGCTGAAAAACTGTTTTTT
TRBJ1-2 many TRBV7-2 NA CASSPRAVSMGANYGYTF TGTGCCAGCAGCCCCCGAGCTGTCTCAATGGGGGCTAACTATGGCTACACCTTC
TRBJ2-1 many TRBV7-8 NA CASSAWDGQEQFF TGTGCCAGCAGCGCCTGGGATGGTCAGGAGCAGTTCTTC
TRBJ2-5 many TRBV27 NA CASSTNQETQYF TGTGCCAGCAGTACCAACCAAGAGACCCAGTACTTC
TRBJ2-3 many TRBV7-2 TRBD1 CASSLAARGGADTQYF TGTGCCAGCAGCTTAGCGGCTAGAGGGGGCGCAGATACGCAGTATTTT
TRBJ2-5 many TRBV5-1 TRBD2 CASSFSGSKGETQYF TGCGCCAGCAGCTTTAGCGGGAGTAAGGGAGAGACCCAGTACTTC
TRBJ1-1 many TRBV10-3 NA CAISPTDTEAFF TGTGCCATCAGCCCGACAGACACTGAAGCTTTCTTT
TRBJ1-4 many TRBV28 NA CASSAVQGRVEKLFF TGTGCCAGCAGCGCCGTCCAGGGGCGGGTTGAAAAACTGTTTTTT
TRBJ2-3 many TRBV2 NA CASSDWDTQYF TGTGCCAGCAGTGATTGGGATACGCAGTATTTT
TRBJ2-1 many TRBV5-1 NA CASSLAGAHSYNEQFF TGCGCCAGCAGCTTGGCGGGGGCCCACTCCTACAATGAGCAGTTCTTC
TRBJ1-2 many TRBV9 NA CASSVSGAGADTNYGYTF TGTGCCAGCAGCGTATCCGGGGCCGGCGCCGACACTAACTATGGCTACACCTTC
TRBJ1-5 NA TRBV5-1 NA CASSIDGIIQPQHF TGCGCCAGCAGCATTGACGGGATTATTCAGCCCCAGCATTTT
TRBJ2-2 many TRBV5-1 NA CASSLARAADGELFF TGCGCCAGCAGCTTGGCCAGGGCGGCCGACGGGGAGCTGTTTTTT
TRBJ2-3 many TRBV6-9 TRBD2 CANRTRVGPDTQYF TGTGCCAACCGGACTAGAGTGGGTCCAGATACGCAGTATTTT
TRBJ2-7 many TRBV20-1 NA CSASDGRGVSYEQYF TGCAGTGCTAGTGACGGGCGAGGCGTCTCCTACGAGCAGTACTTC